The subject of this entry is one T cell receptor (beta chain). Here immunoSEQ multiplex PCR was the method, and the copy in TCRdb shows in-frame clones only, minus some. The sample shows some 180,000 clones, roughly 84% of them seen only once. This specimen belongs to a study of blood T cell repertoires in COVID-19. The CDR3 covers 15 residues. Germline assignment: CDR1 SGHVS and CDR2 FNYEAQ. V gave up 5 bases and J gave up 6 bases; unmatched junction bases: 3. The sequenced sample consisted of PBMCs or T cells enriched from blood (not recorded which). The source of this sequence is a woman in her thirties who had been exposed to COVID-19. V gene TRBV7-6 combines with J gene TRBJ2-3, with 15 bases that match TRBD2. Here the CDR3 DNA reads TGTGCCAGCAGCCGGACTAGCGGGGGGGCGGATACGCAGTATTTT. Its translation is CASSRTSGGADTQYF.